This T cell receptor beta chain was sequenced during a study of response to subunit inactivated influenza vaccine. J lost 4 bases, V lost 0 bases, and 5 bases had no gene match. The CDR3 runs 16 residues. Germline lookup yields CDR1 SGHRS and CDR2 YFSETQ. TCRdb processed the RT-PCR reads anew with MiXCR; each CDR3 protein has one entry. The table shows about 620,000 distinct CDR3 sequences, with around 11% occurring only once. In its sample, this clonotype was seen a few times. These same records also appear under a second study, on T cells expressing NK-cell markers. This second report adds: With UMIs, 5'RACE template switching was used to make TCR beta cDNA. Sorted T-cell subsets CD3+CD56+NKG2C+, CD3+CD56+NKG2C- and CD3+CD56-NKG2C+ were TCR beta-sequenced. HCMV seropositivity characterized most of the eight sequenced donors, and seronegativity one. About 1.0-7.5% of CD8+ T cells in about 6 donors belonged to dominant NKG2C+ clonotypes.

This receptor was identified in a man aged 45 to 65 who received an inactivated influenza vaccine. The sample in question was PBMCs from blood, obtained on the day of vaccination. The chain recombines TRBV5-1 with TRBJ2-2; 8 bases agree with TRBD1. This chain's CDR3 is CASSLAGGAGTGELFF. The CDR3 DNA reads TGCGCCAGCAGCTTGGCAGGGGGCGCCGGCACCGGGGAGCTGTTTTTT.